Listed below are T cell receptor beta chains from one sample, sequenced in a study of T cells after yellow fever vaccination. MiXCR, applied by TCRdb to the 5' RACE reads, yields one record per CDR3 protein. The sample lists roughly 400,000 distinct CDR3 sequences, around a sixth occurring once. The sequences come from PBMCs, collected before the yellow fever booster vaccination. The receptor set was obtained from a man aged 18 to 29 who received the YFV17D yellow fever vaccine. Each CDR3 is given with its conserved first and last residue. A D gene is named only where the DNA matches it firmly.

V,J,D,CDR3
TRBV4-3,TRBJ1-4,-,CASSQDMTQKLFF
TRBV4-1,TRBJ1-4,TRBD1,CASSHDRVWANEKLFF
TRBV7-9,TRBJ1-2,-,CASTADANYGYTF
TRBV6-1,TRBJ2-1,TRBD1,CASRWGQGYNEQFF
TRBV20-1,TRBJ1-4,TRBD1,CSATGTGDEKLFF
TRBV9,TRBJ1-1,-,CASSVATGTFNTEAFF
TRBV4-2,TRBJ1-4,-,CASSRSYSGDGNEKLFF
TRBV4-1,TRBJ2-2,TRBD2,CASSQVFLAGGNTGELFF
TRBV4-1,TRBJ1-1,-,CASSLHRRTDTEAFF
TRBV29-1,TRBJ2-7,-,CSVEGGATYEQYF
TRBV4-3,TRBJ2-5,-,CASSQESAYPQETQYF
TRBV24-1,TRBJ2-1,-,CATSDASAREQFF
TRBV4-2,TRBJ2-3,TRBD2,CASSQNRGGPDTQYF
TRBV19,TRBJ1-1,-,CASGTLWMNTEAFF
TRBV4-3,TRBJ1-5,TRBD1,CASSQESGQGPQPQHF
TRBV11-3,TRBJ2-1,TRBD2,CASSKGLAGGIIEQFF
TRBV10-3,TRBJ1-3,-,CAISGSSGNTIYF
TRBV7-9,TRBJ1-5,TRBD1,CASSRQGSGQPQHF
TRBV7-8,TRBJ1-5,TRBD1,CASSSGQVSNQPQHF
TRBV28,TRBJ1-1,-,CASSSSGDVFGAFF
TRBV6-5,TRBJ2-7,TRBD2,CASTAPGGAYEQYF
TRBV5-1,TRBJ1-2,-,CASSLETEGWIGYTF
TRBV9,TRBJ2-2,TRBD1,CASSLDRADGELFF
TRBV12-3/TRBV12-4,TRBJ1-2,-,CASSTGTRGYTF
TRBV2,TRBJ1-1,-,CASSREDAEAFF
TRBV12-3/TRBV12-4,TRBJ1-2,-,CASSVRDGYGYTF
TRBV27,TRBJ2-6,-,CASLGGAESGANVLTF
TRBV18,TRBJ2-1,TRBD2,CASSPRSGGRNEQFF
TRBV6-1,TRBJ1-2,TRBD1,CASSETGATNYGYTF
TRBV4-3,TRBJ1-1,-,CASSQERAGPEAFF
TRBV4-2,TRBJ1-1,-,CASSQGRLTEAFF